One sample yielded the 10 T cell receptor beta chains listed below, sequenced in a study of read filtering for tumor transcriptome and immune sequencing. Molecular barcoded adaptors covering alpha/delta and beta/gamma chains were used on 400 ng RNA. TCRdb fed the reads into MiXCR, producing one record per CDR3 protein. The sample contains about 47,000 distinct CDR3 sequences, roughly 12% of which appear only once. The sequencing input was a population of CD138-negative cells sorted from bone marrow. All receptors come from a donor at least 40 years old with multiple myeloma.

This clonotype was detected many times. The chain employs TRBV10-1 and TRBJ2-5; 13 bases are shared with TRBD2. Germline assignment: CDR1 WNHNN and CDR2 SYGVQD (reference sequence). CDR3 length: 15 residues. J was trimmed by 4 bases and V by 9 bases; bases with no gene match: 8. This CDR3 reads CARRTSGSSTETQYF. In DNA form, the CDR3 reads TGCGCCAGGAGGACTAGCGGGAGTTCTACAGAGACCCAGTACTTC.

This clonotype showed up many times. CDR3 coding DNA: TGCAGCGTTGAAGGGACTAGCGGGGGCACAGATACGCAGTATTTT. This encodes CSVEGTSGGTDTQYF. The genes are TRBV29-1 and TRBJ2-3; 12 nucleotides line up with TRBD2. Germline V lookup: CDR1 SQVTM, CDR2 ANQGSEA. After removal of 1 base from V and 1 base from J, the junction contained 0 bases not matched to a gene. CDR3 length: 15 amino acids.

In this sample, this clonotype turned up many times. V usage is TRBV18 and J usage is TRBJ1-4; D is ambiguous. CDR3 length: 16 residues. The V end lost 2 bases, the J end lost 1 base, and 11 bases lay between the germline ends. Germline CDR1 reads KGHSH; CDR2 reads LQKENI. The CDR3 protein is CASSPTISGTNEKLFF. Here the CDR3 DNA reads TGTGCCAGCTCACCAACAATCTCAGGAACTAATGAAAAACTGTTTTTT.

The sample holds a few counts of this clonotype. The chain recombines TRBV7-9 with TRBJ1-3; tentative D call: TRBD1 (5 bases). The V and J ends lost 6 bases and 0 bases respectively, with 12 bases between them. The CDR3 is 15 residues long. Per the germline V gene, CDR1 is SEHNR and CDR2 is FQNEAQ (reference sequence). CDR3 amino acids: CASRADSLSGNTIYF. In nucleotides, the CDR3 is TGTGCCAGCAGAGCCGACAGCCTCTCTGGAAACACCATATATTTT.

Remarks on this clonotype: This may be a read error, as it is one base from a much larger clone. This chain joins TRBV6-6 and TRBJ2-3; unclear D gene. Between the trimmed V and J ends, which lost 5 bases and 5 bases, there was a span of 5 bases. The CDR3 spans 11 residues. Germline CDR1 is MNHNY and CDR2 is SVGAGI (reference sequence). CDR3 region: CASSQIDTQYF. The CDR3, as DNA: TGTGCCAGCAGTCAGATAGATACGCAGTATTTT.

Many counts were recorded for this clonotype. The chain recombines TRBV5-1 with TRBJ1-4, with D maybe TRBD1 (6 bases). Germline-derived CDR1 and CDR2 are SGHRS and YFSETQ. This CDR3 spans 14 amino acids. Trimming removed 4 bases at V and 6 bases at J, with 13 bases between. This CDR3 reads CASSPGARDEKLFF. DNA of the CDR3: TGCGCCAGCAGCCCGGGGGCGAGGGATGAAAAACTGTTTTTT.

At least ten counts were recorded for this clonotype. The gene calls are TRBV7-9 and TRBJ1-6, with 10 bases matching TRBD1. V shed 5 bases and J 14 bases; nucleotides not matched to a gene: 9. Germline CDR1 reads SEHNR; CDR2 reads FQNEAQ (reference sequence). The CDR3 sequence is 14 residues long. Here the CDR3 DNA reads TGTGCCAGCAGCAGGACAGGGGGATACAAATCCCTCCACTTT. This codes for CASSRTGGYKSLHF.

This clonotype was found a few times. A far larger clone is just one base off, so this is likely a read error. This CDR3 reads CAGSQDLDNEQFF. CDR3 bases: TGTGCCGGCAGCCAAGATCTGGACAATGAGCAGTTCTTC. The V call is TRBV11-3, the J call TRBJ2-1; D is undetermined. This CDR3 is 13 amino acids long. CDR1 and CDR2 from the germline V gene are SGHNT and YENEEA.

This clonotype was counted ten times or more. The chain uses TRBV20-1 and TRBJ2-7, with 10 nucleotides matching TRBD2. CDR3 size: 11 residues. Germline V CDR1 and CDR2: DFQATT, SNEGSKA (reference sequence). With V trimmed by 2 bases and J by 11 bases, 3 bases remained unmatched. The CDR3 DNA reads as TGCAGTGCTAGACGACTAGCGGGCGAGTACTTC. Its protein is CSARRLAGEYF.

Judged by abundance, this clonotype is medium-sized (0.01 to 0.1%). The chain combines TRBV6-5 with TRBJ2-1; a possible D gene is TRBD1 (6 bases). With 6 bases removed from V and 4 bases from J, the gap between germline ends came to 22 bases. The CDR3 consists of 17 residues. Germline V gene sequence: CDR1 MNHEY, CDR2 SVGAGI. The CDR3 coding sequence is TGTGCCAGCAGGGGCCGAAGGCAGGGGCGCGTTTACAATGAGCAGTTCTTC. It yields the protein CASRGRRQGRVYNEQFF.